The rows below give T cell receptor beta chains drawn from one sample of a study of blood T cells in healthy people across ages. One entry per CDR3 protein, called by TCRdb with MiXCR from the 5' RACE reads. There are over 600,000 distinct CDR3 sequences in the sample; roughly 56% occur only once, and roughly 25% lies in the top ten. Sequenced sample: blood. These receptors originate from a man aged 40-55 years in good health. The CDR3 runs from the conserved cysteine through the conserved F or W. Fields, in order: CDR3 protein, V gene, CDR3 length.

CASSLSLAAYNEQFF | TRBV12-3/TRBV12-4 | 15
CATSRLQGTNTEAFF | TRBV15 | 15
CASSEHSQPQHF | TRBV6-4 | 12
CASSSLWGQNYGYTF | TRBV5-5 | 15
CASSGLRYEQYF | TRBV12-3/TRBV12-4 | 12
CASSVDVRGSDTQYF | TRBV9 | 15
CATSDSGQVYEQYF | TRBV24-1 | 14
CSVVPQGSETQYF | TRBV29-1 | 13
CATSTGDGYTF | TRBV15 | 11
CAWSALRAPTDTQYF | TRBV30 | 15
CASSQVMGNSPLHF | TRBV3-1 | 14
CASSLGEADTF | TRBV7-2 | 11
CASSYSGGTGFF | TRBV6-2/TRBV6-3 | 12
CASSSTTTSTDTQYF | TRBV5-1 | 15
CASTNDRPNTEAFF | TRBV12-3/TRBV12-4 | 14
CASSVDRGRDYEQFF | TRBV2 | 15